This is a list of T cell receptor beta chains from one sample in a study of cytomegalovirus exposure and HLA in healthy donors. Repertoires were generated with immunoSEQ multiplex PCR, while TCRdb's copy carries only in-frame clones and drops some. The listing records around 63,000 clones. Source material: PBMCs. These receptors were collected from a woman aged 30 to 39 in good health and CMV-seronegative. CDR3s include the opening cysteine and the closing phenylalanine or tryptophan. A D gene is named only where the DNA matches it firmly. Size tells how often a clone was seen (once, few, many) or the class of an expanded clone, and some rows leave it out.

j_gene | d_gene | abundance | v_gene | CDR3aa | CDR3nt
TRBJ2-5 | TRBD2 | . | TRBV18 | CASSSGAGEQYF | TGTGCCAGCTCAAGCGGGGCGGGGGAGCAGTACTTC
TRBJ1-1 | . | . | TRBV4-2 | CASSQSLNTEAFF | TGTGCCAGCAGCCAAAGCCTGAACACTGAAGCTTTCTTT
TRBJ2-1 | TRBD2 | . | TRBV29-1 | CSVARTSGDNEQFF | TGCAGCGTTGCGAGGACTAGCGGGGACAATGAGCAGTTCTTC
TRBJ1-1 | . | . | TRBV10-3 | CAISDREGTEAFF | TGTGCCATCAGTGACAGGGAGGGCACTGAAGCTTTCTTT
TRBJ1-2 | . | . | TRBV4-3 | CASSPGGGPGTGHGYTF | TGCGCCAGCAGCCCCGGGGGGGGGCCTGGCACGGGCCATGGCTACACCTTC
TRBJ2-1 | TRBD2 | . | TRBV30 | CAWSVTSRAGKSYNEQFF | TGTGCCTGGAGTGTAACTTCTCGAGCGGGGAAGTCCTACAATGAGCAGTTCTTC
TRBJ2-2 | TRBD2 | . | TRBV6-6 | CASMGRLAGNTGELFF | TGTGCCAGCATGGGGCGACTAGCGGGGAACACCGGGGAGCTGTTTTTT
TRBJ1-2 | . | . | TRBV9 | CASSVDGYYGYTF | TGTGCCAGCAGCGTAGACGGGTACTATGGCTACACCTTC
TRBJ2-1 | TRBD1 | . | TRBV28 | CASSLRQGEQFF | TGTGCCAGCAGTCTCCGACAGGGAGAGCAGTTCTTC
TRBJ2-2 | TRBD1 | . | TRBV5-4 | CASSPRGGNTGELFF | TGTGCCAGCAGTCCAAGAGGGGGCAACACCGGGGAGCTGTTTTTT
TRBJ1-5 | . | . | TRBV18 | CASSSVLDQPQHF | TGTGCCAGCTCTTCGGTCCTTGATCAGCCCCAGCATTTT
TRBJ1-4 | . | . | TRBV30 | CAWRKVQDGEKLFF | TGTGCCTGGAGGAAGGTACAGGATGGGGAAAAACTGTTTTTT
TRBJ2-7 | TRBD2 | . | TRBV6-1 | CASSERSGSGGEQYF | TGTGCCAGCAGTGAGAGGAGCGGGTCGGGAGGCGAGCAGTACTTC
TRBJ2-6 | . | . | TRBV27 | CASSPTSESSGANVLTF | TGTGCCAGCAGTCCTACAAGCGAGAGCTCTGGGGCCAACGTCCTGACTTTC
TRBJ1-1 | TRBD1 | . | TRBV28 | CASSSGTATMNTEAFF | TGTGCCAGCAGTTCCGGGACAGCCACCATGAACACTGAAGCTTTCTTT
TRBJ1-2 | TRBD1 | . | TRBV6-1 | CASSFLTGGSGGYTF | TGTGCCAGCAGTTTCCTGACAGGGGGAAGTGGCGGCTACACCTTC
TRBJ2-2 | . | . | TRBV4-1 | CASSQEKIVKTGELFF | TGCGCCAGCAGCCAAGAGAAAATAGTCAAAACCGGGGAGCTGTTTTTT
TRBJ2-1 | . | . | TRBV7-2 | CASSLWEANEQFF | TGTGCCAGCAGCTTATGGGAGGCCAATGAGCAGTTCTTC
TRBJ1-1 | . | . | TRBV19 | CASTSGRGMNTEAFF | TGTGCCAGTACCTCAGGGAGGGGGATGAACACTGAAGCTTTCTTT
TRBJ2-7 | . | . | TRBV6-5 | CASSSRQGPYEQYF | TGTGCCAGCAGTTCGCGGCAGGGTCCCTACGAGCAGTACTTC
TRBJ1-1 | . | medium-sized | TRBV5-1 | CASSLGGGSTEAFF | TGCGCCAGCAGCTTGGGTGGGGGGTCCACTGAAGCTTTCTTT
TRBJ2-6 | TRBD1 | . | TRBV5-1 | CASSWTGGRSGANVLTF | TGCGCCAGCAGCTGGACAGGGGGTAGATCTGGGGCCAACGTCCTGACTTTC
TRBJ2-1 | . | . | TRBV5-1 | CATRRGNEQFF | TGCGCCACTAGGCGTGGGAATGAGCAGTTCTTC
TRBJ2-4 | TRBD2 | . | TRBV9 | CASSVEGTSGDLAKNIQYF | TGTGCCAGCAGCGTAGAGGGTACTAGCGGAGATCTAGCCAAAAACATTCAGTACTTC
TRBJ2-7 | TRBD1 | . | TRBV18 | CASSRGTGFSYEQYF | TGTGCCAGCTCACGGGGGACAGGATTTTCCTACGAGCAGTACTTC
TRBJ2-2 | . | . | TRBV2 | CARRTVNTGELFF | TGTGCCAGACGGACAGTGAACACCGGGGAGCTGTTTTTT
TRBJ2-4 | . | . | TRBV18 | CASSPKGNIQYF | TGTGCCAGCTCACCAAAGGGGAACATTCAGTACTTC
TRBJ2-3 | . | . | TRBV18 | CASSSTGLWDTQYF | TGTGCCAGCTCCAGTACAGGGCTTTGGGATACGCAGTATTTT
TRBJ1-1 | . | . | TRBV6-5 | CASIVGGTEAFF | TGTGCCAGCATTGTCGGGGGGACTGAAGCTTTCTTT
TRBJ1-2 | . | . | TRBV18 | CASSPDSGGYGYTF | TGTGCCAGCTCACCGGACAGCGGCGGCTATGGCTACACCTTC
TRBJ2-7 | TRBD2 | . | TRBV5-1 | CASSPRTSGEQYF | TGCGCCAGCAGCCCACGGACTAGCGGTGAGCAGTACTTC
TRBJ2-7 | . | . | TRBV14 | CASSPRCRAYEQYF | TGTGCCAGCAGCCCCCGTTGTCGGGCCTACGAGCAGTACTTC
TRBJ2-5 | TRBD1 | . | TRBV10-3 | CAISDSGTGAETQYF | TGTGCCATCAGTGATTCCGGGACAGGTGCCGAGACCCAGTACTTC
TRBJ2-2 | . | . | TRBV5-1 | CASSFTGKNTGELFF | TGCGCCAGCAGCTTTACCGGGAAGAACACCGGGGAGCTGTTTTTT
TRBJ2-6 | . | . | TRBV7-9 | CASSTGGEINVLTF | TGTGCCAGCAGCACAGGGGGGGAGATCAACGTCCTGACTTTC
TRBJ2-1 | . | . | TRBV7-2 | CASRYTGQTMIYNEQFF | TGTGCCAGCAGATATACCGGACAGACAATGATTTACAATGAGCAGTTCTTC
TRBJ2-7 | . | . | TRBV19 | CASSIPGSRALIEQYF | TGTGCCAGTAGTATACCCGGGAGCCGCGCCTTAATCGAGCAGTACTTC
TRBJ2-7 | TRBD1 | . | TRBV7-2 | CASSLSPRTGAYEQYF | TGTGCCAGCAGCTTATCCCCCCGGACAGGAGCCTACGAGCAGTACTTC
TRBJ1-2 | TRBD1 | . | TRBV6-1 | CASSPPGQGNYGYTF | TGTGCCAGCAGTCCCCCGGGACAGGGGAACTATGGCTACACCTTC
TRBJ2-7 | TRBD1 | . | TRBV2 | CASEGAIYPPYEQYF | TGTGCCAGCGAGGGGGCGATTTACCCTCCTTACGAGCAGTACTTC